This T cell receptor (beta chain) derives from a study of cytomegalovirus exposure and HLA in healthy donors. General study results and limits: TCR beta V- and J-gene trimming was later associated with a missense DCLRE1C variant. It was fewer than 200 TCR beta chains that were listed as cytomegalovirus-associated. TCR beta chains associated with HLA were, in a later analysis, more clonally expanded than equally common others.

PCR amplification relied on 60 Vbeta primers (plus 13 Jbeta primers). This table comes from immunoSEQ multiplex PCR, and its TCRdb copy is limited to in-frame clones, with some not included. Among roughly 120,000 clones, approximately 61% were seen once, and the ten largest hold about 1.6%. There are 16 residues in the CDR3. A note on this clone: Its antigen is currently unknown.

The chain is built from TRBV21-1 and TRBJ1-1. TRBV21-1 is designated a pseudogene. The TCR sequence derives from a man younger than 40 in good health and CMV-seropositive. The sequencing input was PBMCs. The DNA of the CDR3 is TGTGCCAGCAGCAGAGGCGGCGAGGGCCGGGGGACTGAAGCTTTCTTT. This gives the protein CASSRGGEGRGTEAFF.